Below are 4 T cell receptor beta chains sequenced from a single sample in a study of naive and memory T cell subsets. An oligonucleotide containing a UMI was ligated to the 3' end of TCR cDNA. Amplification of ligated cDNA took four PCR rounds with SP2 and nested alpha and beta constant primers. TCRdb used MiXCR to reprocess the UMI-ligation and nested PCR reads, holding one entry per CDR3 protein. Here the sample spans around 24,000 distinct CDR3 sequences, under 6.5% being singletons. Sequenced input: blood. The origin of the receptors is an adult in good health.

This clonotype has just a few counts. This chain links TRBV11-2 with TRBJ2-3, with 11 bases matching TRBD2. CDR3 length: 16 residues. Germline CDR1 reads SGHAT; CDR2 reads FQNNGV. V gave up 5 bases and J gave up 6 bases; unmatched junction bases: 10. This CDR3 is CASSRIAGGPGDTQYF. DNA for the CDR3: TGTGCCAGCAGCCGTATAGCGGGAGGGCCGGGGGATACGCAGTATTTT. Supplemented by reference TRBV11-2 and TRBJ2-3, the full variable domain reads EAGVAQSPRYKIIEKRQSVAFWCNPISGHATLYWYQQILGQGPKLLIQFQNNGVVDDSQLPKDRFSAERLKGVDSTLKIQPAKLEDSAVYLCASSRIAGGPGDTQYFGPGTRLTVL.

This clonotype has at least ten counts. The V gene is TRBV18, the J gene TRBJ1-4, with D unresolved. The CDR3 is 14 residues long. Germline-derived CDR1 and CDR2 are KGHSH and LQKENI. V was clipped by 4 bases and J by 4 bases, with 10 bases between them. The CDR3 region is CASSLSGLNEKLFF. In DNA form, the CDR3 reads TGTGCCAGCTCACTCTCCGGACTTAATGAAAAACTGTTTTTT.

The sample holds many counts of this clonotype. The rearrangement links TRBV5-1 to TRBJ2-1; TRBD2 aligns across 9 bases. Germline V gene sequence: CDR1 SGHRS, CDR2 YFSETQ. J gave up 7 bases and V 2 bases, and 7 bases lay outside the gene matches. This CDR3 region has 15 residues. In DNA form, the CDR3 reads TGCGCCAGCAGCTTATCAGCGGGAGGTGTTAATGAGCAGTTCTTC. This codes for CASSLSAGGVNEQFF.

This clonotype was seen at least ten times. This chain connects TRBV24-1 to TRBJ2-1; 8 bases agree with TRBD1. The J segment lost 6 bases and the V segment lost 6 bases, leaving 9 bases of the junction unmatched. Germline V CDR1 and CDR2: KGHDR, SFDVKD. The CDR3 is 15 residues long. CDR3 sequence: CATSSGTGSRNEQFF. CDR3 nucleotide sequence: TGTGCCACCAGTAGTGGGACAGGTAGCCGCAATGAGCAGTTCTTC.